This is a list of T cell receptor beta chains from one sample in a study of Graves' ophthalmopathy and Graves' hyperthyroidism. TCRdb independently ran MiXCR on the multiplex PCR reads; one entry per CDR3 protein. The table includes about 24,000 distinct CDR3 sequences, 45% to 60% detected once. Sequenced: peripheral blood. The receptors were gathered from an adult woman with stable Graves' hyperthyroidism. Each CDR3 is given with its conserved first and last residue. A D gene is named only where the DNA matches it firmly. Expanded clones are given a class, and other clones once, few, many or no size at all.

abundance: -; d_gene: TRBD1; j_gene: TRBJ2-1; len: 16; v_gene: TRBV7-9; CDR3aa: CASSSGQGRSYNEQFF; CDR3nt: TGTGCCAGCAGCTCGGGACAGGGGAGGTCCTACAATGAGCAGTTCTTC
abundance: medium-sized; d_gene: -; j_gene: TRBJ1-5; len: 14; v_gene: TRBV2; CDR3aa: CASRGGAGNQPQHF; CDR3nt: TGTGCCAGCAGGGGGGGGGCGGGCAATCAGCCCCAGCATTTT
abundance: -; d_gene: -; j_gene: TRBJ2-3; len: 14; v_gene: TRBV7-8; CDR3aa: CASSPGSSTDTQYF; CDR3nt: TGTGCCAGCAGCCCAGGGTCTAGCACAGATACGCAGTATTTT
abundance: -; d_gene: -; j_gene: TRBJ1-5; len: 14; v_gene: TRBV28; CDR3aa: CASEDLFGNQPQHF; CDR3nt: TGTGCCAGCGAGGACTTGTTCGGCAATCAGCCCCAGCATTTT
abundance: -; d_gene: -; j_gene: TRBJ1-2; len: 17; v_gene: TRBV10-3; CDR3aa: CAISERGNTGDLYGYTF; CDR3nt: TGTGCCATCAGCGAGAGGGGGAACACCGGGGATCTCTATGGCTACACCTTC
abundance: -; d_gene: TRBD2; j_gene: TRBJ2-7; len: 14; v_gene: TRBV20-1; CDR3aa: CSARSGEGVYEQYF; CDR3nt: TGCAGTGCTAGAAGCGGGGAAGGGGTCTACGAGCAGTACTTC
abundance: -; d_gene: TRBD1; j_gene: TRBJ2-7; len: 13; v_gene: TRBV5-1; CDR3aa: CASLGQGLTEQYF; CDR3nt: TGCGCCAGCCTGGGACAGGGGCTGACCGAGCAGTACTTC
abundance: -; d_gene: TRBD2; j_gene: TRBJ2-5; len: 15; v_gene: TRBV27; CDR3aa: CASSGGGLYQEAQYF; CDR3nt: TGTGCCAGCAGTGGGGGGGGTTTGTACCAAGAGGCCCAGTACTTC
abundance: once; d_gene: TRBD1; j_gene: TRBJ1-5; len: 15; v_gene: TRBV20-1; CDR3aa: CSANPRTGGNQPQHF; CDR3nt: TGCAGTGCGAATCCCAGGACAGGGGGCAATCAGCCCCAGCATTTT
abundance: -; d_gene: -; j_gene: TRBJ2-1; len: 13; v_gene: TRBV9; CDR3aa: CASSVPGFNEQFF; CDR3nt: TGTGCCAGCAGCGTACCAGGATTCAATGAGCAGTTCTTC
abundance: -; d_gene: -; j_gene: TRBJ1-2; len: 14; v_gene: TRBV7-9; CDR3aa: CASSLPGTRHGYTF; CDR3nt: TGTGCCAGCAGCTTACCCGGGACCCGACATGGCTACACCTTC
abundance: few; d_gene: -; j_gene: TRBJ1-3; len: 16; v_gene: TRBV24-1; CDR3aa: CATSGIDRKAGNTIYF; CDR3nt: TGTGCCACCAGTGGAATTGACAGGAAGGCTGGAAACACCATATATTTT
abundance: -; d_gene: TRBD2; j_gene: TRBJ2-1; len: 17; v_gene: TRBV7-3; CDR3aa: CASSIRAGGRPPDEQFF; CDR3nt: TGTGCCAGCAGCATCCGAGCGGGAGGGCGTCCCCCAGATGAGCAGTTCTTC
abundance: medium-sized; d_gene: -; j_gene: TRBJ2-3; len: 15; v_gene: TRBV19; CDR3aa: CASIRDRLQRGTQYF; CDR3nt: TGTGCCAGTATTCGGGACAGGTTGCAGCGGGGTACGCAGTATTTT
abundance: many; d_gene: -; j_gene: TRBJ2-5; len: 13; v_gene: TRBV15; CDR3aa: CATSRDEGGTQYF; CDR3nt: TGTGCCACCAGCAGAGATGAGGGGGGGACCCAGTACTTC
abundance: once; d_gene: -; j_gene: TRBJ2-7; len: 15; v_gene: TRBV6-5; CDR3aa: CASNCLMRDTYEQYF; CDR3nt: TGTGCCAGCAATTGCTTGATGCGGGATACCTACGAGCAGTACTTC
abundance: -; d_gene: TRBD2; j_gene: TRBJ2-1; len: 15; v_gene: TRBV9; CDR3aa: CASSGWGEGPNEQFF; CDR3nt: TGTGCCAGCAGCGGGTGGGGGGAGGGTCCCAATGAGCAGTTCTTC
abundance: medium-sized; d_gene: TRBD2; j_gene: TRBJ2-7; len: 15; v_gene: TRBV5-6; CDR3aa: CASSLTASGRYEQYF; CDR3nt: TGTGCCAGCAGCTTGACCGCTAGCGGGAGGTACGAGCAGTACTTC
abundance: -; d_gene: -; j_gene: TRBJ1-1; len: 13; v_gene: TRBV11-2; CDR3aa: CASSFVQNTETFF; CDR3nt: TGTGCCAGCAGCTTCGTCCAGAACACTGAGACTTTCTTT
abundance: -; d_gene: TRBD2; j_gene: TRBJ2-5; len: 15; v_gene: TRBV6-1; CDR3aa: CASIRGTSEQETQYF; CDR3nt: TGTGCCAGCATACGCGGGACTAGCGAACAAGAGACCCAGTACTTC
abundance: medium-sized; d_gene: -; j_gene: TRBJ1-4; len: 11; v_gene: TRBV29-1; CDR3aa: CSVEANEKLFF; CDR3nt: TGCAGCGTTGAAGCTAATGAAAAACTGTTTTTT
abundance: -; d_gene: -; j_gene: TRBJ1-1; len: 14; v_gene: TRBV19; CDR3aa: CASSIGVGGNPAFF; CDR3nt: TGTGCCAGTAGTATAGGGGTTGGCGGGAATCCAGCTTTCTTT
abundance: -; d_gene: TRBD2; j_gene: TRBJ2-5; len: 13; v_gene: TRBV20-1; CDR3aa: CSAPVAGEETQYF; CDR3nt: TGCAGTGCTCCAGTAGCGGGAGAAGAGACCCAGTACTTC
abundance: medium-sized; d_gene: TRBD1; j_gene: TRBJ2-7; len: 17; v_gene: TRBV7-2; CDR3aa: CASSLAPWTGSSYEQYF; CDR3nt: TGTGCCAGCAGCTTAGCACCCTGGACAGGGAGCTCCTACGAGCAGTACTTC
abundance: many; d_gene: -; j_gene: TRBJ1-1; len: 13; v_gene: TRBV30; CDR3aa: CAWSVLVQGSAFF; CDR3nt: TGTGCCTGGAGTGTATTGGTTCAGGGGTCAGCTTTCTTT
abundance: medium-sized; d_gene: TRBD1; j_gene: TRBJ2-4; len: 15; v_gene: TRBV25-1; CDR3aa: CASSEGTGGRNIQYF; CDR3nt: TGTGCCAGCAGTGAGGGGACAGGGGGTCGGAACATTCAGTACTTC
abundance: -; d_gene: TRBD2; j_gene: TRBJ2-7; len: 13; v_gene: TRBV24-1; CDR3aa: CATSDGGTNEQYF; CDR3nt: TGTGCCACCAGTGATGGGGGGACTAACGAGCAGTACTTC